These T cell receptor beta chains were read from a single sample in a study of blood T cells in healthy people across ages. TCRdb used MiXCR to reprocess the 5' RACE reads, holding one entry per CDR3 protein. The sample has around 1,600,000 distinct CDR3 sequences, less than 45% seen once; the top ten hold 4%. The source material was blood. The receptor set was obtained from a woman aged 18-35 years in good health. Each CDR3 is given with its conserved first and last residue. A D gene is named only where the DNA matches it firmly. Size tells how often a clone was seen (once, few, many) or the class of an expanded clone, and some rows leave it out.

V gene	clone size	J gene	D gene	CDR3 protein	CDR3 DNA
TRBV6-2/TRBV6-3	few	TRBJ2-7	NA	CASSFSDTGAYEQYF	TGTGCCAGCAGCTTTTCGGACACGGGAGCATACGAGCAGTACTTC
TRBV27	NA	TRBJ2-1	TRBD2	CASSASLAGGGSVQFF	TGTGCCAGCAGTGCTTCCCTAGCGGGGGGGGGATCGGTGCAGTTCTTC
TRBV20-1	NA	TRBJ2-1	TRBD2	CSARPAERGLNNEQFF	TGCAGTGCTCGCCCCGCGGAGCGGGGTCTGAACAATGAGCAGTTCTTC
TRBV3-1	NA	TRBJ2-7	TRBD1	CASSQSTGLAYEQYF	TGTGCCAGCAGCCAGTCGACAGGGCTTGCCTACGAGCAGTACTTC
TRBV5-1	NA	TRBJ2-1	TRBD2	CTSSEGLADNEQFF	TGCACCAGCAGCGAAGGACTAGCGGACAATGAGCAGTTCTTC
TRBV28	few	TRBJ1-6	TRBD1	CASRGQVNSPLHF	TGTGCCAGCAGAGGACAGGTGAATTCACCCCTCCACTTT
TRBV11-2	few	TRBJ2-7	TRBD1	CASSLGTGGLYYEQYF	TGTGCCAGCAGCTTAGGCACAGGGGGGCTCTACTACGAGCAGTACTTC
TRBV28	NA	TRBJ2-7	NA	CASSSIRRGLFSYEQYF	TGTGCCAGCAGTTCGATCCGTCGGGGGCTTTTCTCCTACGAGCAGTACTTC
TRBV7-2	NA	TRBJ2-3	NA	CANSRGRSTDTQYF	TGTGCCAACAGCCGGGGGCGAAGCACAGATACGCAGTATTTT
TRBV20-1	NA	TRBJ2-7	NA	CSARVPNRAYEQYF	TGCAGTGCTAGAGTGCCTAACAGGGCCTACGAGCAGTACTTC
TRBV9	few	TRBJ2-3	TRBD2	CASSVTSGGSSTDTQYF	TGTGCCAGCAGCGTAACTAGCGGGGGCTCTAGCACAGATACGCAGTATTTT
TRBV20-1	NA	TRBJ1-1	NA	CSARVLYRESRIEAFF	TGCAGTGCTAGAGTGCTCTACAGGGAGTCACGGATTGAAGCTTTCTTT
TRBV3-1	many	TRBJ2-1	TRBD2	CASSRTSGGGNEQFF	TGTGCCAGCAGTCGGACTAGCGGGGGGGGTAATGAGCAGTTCTTC
TRBV30	NA	TRBJ2-5	TRBD2	CAWSVGLAGQETQYF	TGTGCCTGGAGCGTGGGACTAGCGGGCCAAGAGACCCAGTACTTC
TRBV20-1	once	TRBJ2-3	NA	CSARDGRGSTETQYF	TGCAGTGCTAGAGACGGGCGGGGTAGCACAGAGACGCAGTATTTT